A single sample gave rise to the 11 T cell receptor beta chains below, sequenced in a study of blood T cells in healthy people across ages. A second about 7 to 11 cycle PCR used barcoded and J-beta primers. TCRdb itself ran the 5' RACE reads through MiXCR, one entry per CDR3 protein. The sample has about 1,400,000 distinct CDR3 sequences, 40% to 50% seen once. Sequencing was carried out using blood. The origin of the receptors is a woman between 18 and 29 years old in good health.

Only a few counts were recorded for this clonotype. The chain is built from TRBV4-1 and TRBJ2-7; 9 nucleotides align to TRBD1. The CDR3 totals 15 residues. Losses at the gene ends were 3 bases for V and 2 bases for J; bases not matched to a gene: 5. CDR1 and CDR2 (germline): MGHRA, YSYEKL. The CDR3 nucleotides read TGCGCCAGCAGCCAGACGGACAGGGGTCCCTACGAGCAGTACTTC. The encoded protein is CASSQTDRGPYEQYF.

On this clonotype itself: A junction end diverges from the germline sequence, so it may reflect a read error. The rearrangement uses TRBV7-9 and TRBJ2-3, with unresolved D. Germline CDR1 reads SEHNR; CDR2 reads FQNEAQ (reference sequence). The CDR3 is 14 amino acids. The CDR3, as DNA: TGTGCCGGCAGCCTAAACGGAGGCACAGATACGCAGTATTTT. Encoded protein: CAGSLNGGTDTQYF.

The rearrangement joins TRBV19 to TRBJ1-2; TRBD1 is a possible D gene (6 bases). CDR3 length: 15 residues. Trimming left V 4 bases short and J 8 bases short, with 20 bases between. The germline V gene has CDR1 LNHDA and CDR2 SQIVND (reference sequence). CDR3 DNA sequence: TGTGCCAGTAGTACCACAGGGCGGCTCCCCCCGGGCTACACCTTC. Translation: CASSTTGRLPPGYTF.

Comment on this clonotype: One junction end disagrees with the germline gene, perhaps due to a read error. The chain links TRBV18 to TRBJ2-5; D might be TRBD1 or TRBD2, each matching 5 bases. The DNA end lines up better with TRBJ2-7; the J call may be wrong. CDR1 is KGHSH, CDR2 LQKENI, per germline. The CDR3 runs to 15 residues. The DNA of the CDR3 is TGTGCCAGCTCTCCACAACAGGAGGTTGGCTACGAGCAGTACTTC. It specifies CASSPQQEVGYEQYF.

J is TRBJ2-7 and V is TRBV18, with 7 bases aligning to TRBD1. V was pared by 6 bases and J by 3 bases, with 8 bases of the junction left unmatched. The CDR3 totals 14 residues. The germline V gene has CDR1 KGHSH and CDR2 LQKENI. CDR3 nucleotides: TGTGCCAGCTCCGCGGCCGCAGGGGGCTACGAGCAGTACTTC. This translates into CASSAAAGGYEQYF.

Only a few counts were recorded for this clonotype. The chain combines TRBV6-2 or TRBV6-3 with TRBJ2-7, with no clear D. This CDR3 contains 11 residues. The ends were cut back, 10 bases at V and 4 bases at J, with 11 bases in the middle. Germline CDR1 reads MNHEY; CDR2 reads SVGEGT. The CDR3 DNA follows: TGTGCCACCAAGTTCTTTTACGAGCAGTACTTC. Amino acids: CATKFFYEQYF.

This clonotype turned up a few times. The chain carries TRBV29-1 and TRBJ1-2, with 7 bases lining up with TRBD1. The CDR3 totals 11 residues. CDR1 SQVTM and CDR2 ANQGSEA come from the germline V gene. The CDR3 sequence is CRTEGTGDYTF. CDR3 DNA sequence: TGCAGGACCGAGGGAACAGGGGACTACACCTTC. Full variable domain (remainder filled in from reference TRBV29-1 and TRBJ1-2): SAVISQKPSRDICQRGTSLTIQCQVDSQVTMMFWYRQQPGQSLTLIATANQGSEATYESGFVIDKFPISRPNLTFSTLTVSNMSPEDSSIYLCRTEGTGDYTFGSGTRLTVV.

This clonotype was detected only a few times. This chain uses TRBV7-9 with TRBJ2-1; TRBD1 matches at 7 bases. CDR1 and CDR2 (germline): SEHNR, FQNEAQ (reference sequence). There are 17 residues in the CDR3. The V and J ends lost 5 bases and 0 bases, in that order; junction bases with no gene match: 10. The CDR3 region has the DNA TGTGCCAGCAGCCCATTAGGTCGGGACAGCTCCTACAATGAGCAGTTCTTC. Translation gives CASSPLGRDSSYNEQFF.

The chain links TRBV14 to TRBJ1-1; TRBD1 matches 7 bases. The CDR3 is 17 amino acids. Trimming removed 3 bases from V and 2 bases from J; junction bases left unmatched: 12. The germline V gene has CDR1 SGHDN and CDR2 FVKESK. CDR3 loop: CASSQFSHRTGNTEAFF. The CDR3 DNA sequence: TGTGCCAGCAGCCAGTTTTCCCACAGGACAGGAAACACTGAAGCTTTCTTT.

V usage is TRBV15 and J usage is TRBJ1-5; unclear D gene. Trimming removed 5 bases at V and 0 bases at J, with 8 bases between. Per germline, CDR1 LNHNV and CDR2 YYDKDF (reference sequence). The CDR3 totals 14 residues. This CDR3 reads CATSGQDSNQPQHF. CDR3 nucleotides: TGTGCCACCAGCGGTCAGGATAGCAATCAGCCCCAGCATTTT.

The V gene is TRBV28, the J gene TRBJ1-3, with D uncertain. CDR1 and CDR2 (germline): MDHEN, SYDVKM. This CDR3 is built from 15 residues. Trimming removed 3 bases from V and 4 bases from J, with 13 bases in between. CDR3 DNA sequence: TGTGCCAGCAGTTTGGCGTCAGGCTCGGGAAACACCATATATTTT. It codes for CASSLASGSGNTIYF. Combining the CDR3 with reference TRBV28 and TRBJ1-3 gives the whole variable domain DVKVTQSSRYLVKRTGEKVFLECVQDMDHENMFWYRQDPGLGLRLIYFSYDVKMKEKGDIPEGYSVSREKKERFSLILESASTNQTSMYLCASSLASGSGNTIYFGEGSWLTVV.